This T cell receptor (beta chain) came from a study of human T cells and chemical hapten exposure. Overall study results and limits: Expanded TCRs showed more large CDR3 clusters than pre-sensitization or healthy control sets.

As handled by the study authors: Counts of TCRs in each sample centred on a median of about 95,000 and extended from around 24,000 to 710,000. TCRdb passed the RACE reads through MiXCR, listing each CDR3 protein once. The V and J calls were determined by TCRdb, not by the authors. Here the sample spans approximately 100,000 distinct CDR3 sequences, 9.6% being singletons. This clonotype has just a few counts. Antigen unknown. As for time point: pre-sensitization, week 0. Treatment denoted: therapeutic diphenylcyclopropenone sensitization with weekly scalp DPC. The study drew its donors from alopecia patients who were 18 to 70 years old and suitable for DPC. V was pared by 5 bases and J by 0 bases, with 2 bases of the junction left unmatched. Germline CDR1 is SGHNT and CDR2 is YENEEA. The CDR3 totals 15 residues.

The sample was whole blood, taken in connection with sensitization to the hapten diphenylcyclopropenone (DPC). The rearrangement links TRBV11-3 to TRBJ2-2; TRBD1 matches 8 bases. This clonotype was sampled from a middle-aged woman with alopecia areata. Some clones in this sample may be carry-over from other donors' samples. CDR3 in amino acids: CASSRDRSNTGELFF. The DNA for the CDR3 is TGTGCCAGCAGCCGGGACAGGTCGAACACCGGGGAGCTGTTTTTT.